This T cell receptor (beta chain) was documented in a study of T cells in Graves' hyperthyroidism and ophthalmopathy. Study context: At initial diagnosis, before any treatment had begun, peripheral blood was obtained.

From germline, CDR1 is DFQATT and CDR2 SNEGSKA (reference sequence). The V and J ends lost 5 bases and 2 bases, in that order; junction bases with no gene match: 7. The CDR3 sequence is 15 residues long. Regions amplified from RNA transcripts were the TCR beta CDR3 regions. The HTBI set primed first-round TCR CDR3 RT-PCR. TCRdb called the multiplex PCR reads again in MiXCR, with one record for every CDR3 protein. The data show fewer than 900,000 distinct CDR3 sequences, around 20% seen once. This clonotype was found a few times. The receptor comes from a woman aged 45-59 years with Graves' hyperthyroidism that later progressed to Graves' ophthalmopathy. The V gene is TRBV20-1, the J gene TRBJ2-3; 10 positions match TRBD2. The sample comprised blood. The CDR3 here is CSAGVLAGATDTQYF. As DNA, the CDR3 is TGCAGTGCTGGAGTCCTAGCGGGGGCCACAGATACGCAGTATTTT.